Sequencing of this T cell receptor beta chain was carried out in a study of brain T cells in children with intractable seizures. Remarks on this clone: The antigen is undetermined.

Study-level results: Pre-surgery blood may have been undersampled, hiding some clones.

TCRdb keeps only in-frame clones here, not all; method: immunoSEQ multiplex PCR. The data contain hundreds of thousands of clones, approximately 93% of them singletons. Per the germline V gene, CDR1 is KGHSH and CDR2 is LQKENI. The CDR3 is 17 residues long. Trimming removed 5 bases from V and 3 bases from J; junction bases left unmatched: 9. Time point: blood from clinic visit 5 months post-surgery; TSC patient then seizure free. The genes are TRBV18 and TRBJ2-6; 8 bases fit TRBD2. The sample in question was peripheral blood, obtained more than 4 months after surgery. The receptor's source is a boy under two years old with tuberous sclerosis and intractable seizures. CDR3: CASSSQRGKGGANVLTF. CDR3 in DNA: TGTGCCAGCTCATCCCAGCGGGGGAAAGGTGGGGCCAACGTCCTGACTTTC.